The 22 T cell receptor beta chains listed next were all sequenced from one sample in a study of T cell repertoires in cytomegalovirus infection. TCRdb fed the reads into MiXCR, producing one record per CDR3 protein. The data show hundreds of thousands of distinct CDR3 sequences, about 30% seen once. No antigens are known for them. This specimen was cultured PBMCs, taken from culture after CMV antigen stimulation. These receptors were collected from a human donor in good health (CMV status not recorded). Some clones in this sample may be carry-over from other donors' samples.

In this sample, this clonotype turned up a few times. The chain employs TRBV7-4 and TRBJ2-5; TRBD2 agrees at 8 bases. The CDR3 extends over 17 amino acids. CDR1 and CDR2 (germline): SGHVT, SQSDAQ. J was trimmed by 2 bases and V by 4 bases; bases with no gene match: 12. The CDR3 loop is CASSSRRGGNTQETQYF. CDR3 DNA: TGTGCCAGCAGCTCCCGACGGGGGGGGAACACACAAGAGACCCAGTACTTC.

V gene TRBV2 combines with J gene TRBJ1-1, with 9 bases aligning to TRBD1. Germline lookup yields CDR1 SNHLY and CDR2 FYNNEI. CDR3 length: 17 amino acids. Unmatched junction bases numbered 11, after V lost 2 bases and J lost 4 bases. The CDR3 bases are TGTGCCAGCAGTGAAAGGGGGACAGGGAGGGGCGTCACTGAAGCTTTCTTT. Its protein is CASSERGTGRGVTEAFF.

The V call is TRBV27, the J call TRBJ1-2; no clear D. V shed 5 bases and J shed 0 bases, with 19 bases lying between them. Per the germline V gene, CDR1 is MNHEY and CDR2 is SMNVEV (reference sequence). The CDR3 covers 17 residues. CDR3 in amino acids: CASSPELEVGTNYGYTF. CDR3 bases: TGTGCCAGCAGTCCCGAGTTGGAGGTAGGGACTAACTATGGCTACACCTTC.

The chain links TRBV7-2 to TRBJ2-2; 14 nucleotides line up with TRBD2. The CDR3 loop spans 16 amino acids. The ends lost 6 bases at V and 6 bases at J; junction bases unmatched: 6. The V gene's germline CDR1 is SGHTA and CDR2 FQGNSA. The CDR3 is CASRPRLAGGAGELFF. The DNA for the CDR3 is TGTGCCAGCAGACCTAGACTAGCGGGGGGGGCCGGGGAGCTGTTTTTT. Filled out from reference TRBV7-2 and TRBJ2-2, the complete variable domain reads GAGVSQSPSNKVTEKGKDVELRCDPISGHTALYWYRQSLGQGLEFLIYFQGNSAPDKSGLPSDRFSAERTGGSVSTLTIQRTQQEDSAVYLCASRPRLAGGAGELFFGEGSRLTVL.

This clonotype turned up a few times. The rearrangement joins TRBV11-2 to TRBJ2-5; TRBD1 is a possible D gene (5 bases). This CDR3 contains 16 residues. With 5 bases removed from V and 4 bases from J, the gap between germline ends came to 20 bases. CDR1 is SGHAT and CDR2 is FQNNGV in the germline V gene. CDR3 in DNA: TGTGCCAGCAGCGGCTTACCTCAGGGATTATCAGAGACCCAGTACTTC. Protein sequence: CASSGLPQGLSETQYF. The entire variable domain, with the rest obtained from reference TRBV11-2 and TRBJ2-5, is as follows: EAGVAQSPRYKIIEKRQSVAFWCNPISGHATLYWYQQILGQGPKLLIQFQNNGVVDDSQLPKDRFSAERLKGVDSTLKIQPAKLEDSAVYLCASSGLPQGLSETQYFGPGTRLLVL.

This chain uses TRBV2 with TRBJ2-1; tentative D call: TRBD2 (5 bases). The germline V and J ends were trimmed by 7 bases and 0 bases, with 13 bases remaining between them. The CDR3 sequence is 15 residues long. Germline V gene data show CDR1 as SNHLY and CDR2 as FYNNEI. CDR3 DNA: TGTGCCAGCAAGGCTAGCTACCTCTCCTACAATGAGCAGTTCTTC. As protein: CASKASYLSYNEQFF.

The table lists this clonotype with a few counts. The chain has TRBV19 and TRBJ2-7; 7 nucleotides match TRBD1. Germline lookup yields CDR1 LNHDA and CDR2 SQIVND (reference sequence). V was pared by 6 bases and J by 1 base, with 9 bases of the junction left unmatched. The CDR3 loop spans 15 amino acids. As DNA, the CDR3 is TGTGCCAGTAGCCGCGGCAGGGGGTTTTCCTACGAGCAGTACTTC. Its protein product is CASSRGRGFSYEQYF.

This clonotype came up many times. V usage is TRBV7-6 and J usage is TRBJ2-2; 12 nucleotides align to TRBD2. V shed 5 bases and J 0 bases; nucleotides not matched to a gene: 13. Germline CDR1 SGHVS, CDR2 FNYEAQ. This CDR3 comprises 20 residues. Here the CDR3 reads CASSTWTSGNLGSNTGELFF. The DNA of the CDR3 is TGTGCCAGCAGCACGTGGACTAGCGGGAATCTCGGGTCGAACACCGGGGAGCTGTTTTTT.

The chain joins TRBV5-1 to TRBJ2-3; no clear D. CDR3 length: 16 residues. CDR1 is SGHRS and CDR2 is YFSETQ in the germline V gene. The V end was cut by 0 bases, the J end by 6 bases, with 17 bases between. The CDR3 sequence is CASSLVPSMLIDTQYF. In DNA, the CDR3 is TGCGCCAGCAGCTTGGTTCCCTCCATGTTAATTGATACGCAGTATTTT.

This clonotype has at least ten counts. Here the CDR3 reads CASSLRDTYEQYF. The CDR3 nucleotides read TGTGCCAGCAGCCTTCGGGACACTTACGAGCAGTACTTC. V usage is TRBV7-2 and J usage is TRBJ2-7, with D maybe TRBD1 (6 bases). CDR3 length: 13 residues. The V end lost 5 bases, the J end lost 4 bases, and 12 bases lay between the germline ends. CDR1 and CDR2 from the germline V gene are SGHTA and FQGNSA.

This clonotype was recorded a few times. The V call is TRBV7-6, the J call TRBJ1-2; TRBD1 agrees at 8 bases. J lost 4 bases, V lost 5 bases, and 3 bases had no gene match. From germline, CDR1 is SGHVS and CDR2 FNYEAQ. CDR3 length: 13 amino acids. CDR3 in DNA: TGTGCCAGCAGCAAGGGACAGGCCTATGGCTACACCTTC. Its protein product is CASSKGQAYGYTF.

This clonotype appeared a few times. The chain links TRBV12-5 to TRBJ2-3; 8 bases agree with TRBD2. The CDR3 runs 20 residues. Germline V lookup: CDR1 LGHNT, CDR2 FRNRAP. Germline trimming cut 0 bases from V and 0 bases from J; bases unmatched to any gene: 14. As DNA, the CDR3 is TGTGCTAGTGGTTTGGTTGGCTTCGTGCGGGAGGCCACTAGCACAGATACGCAGTATTTT. It encodes CASGLVGFVREATSTDTQYF.

The chain is built from TRBV5-5 and TRBJ2-5; 10 nucleotides line up with TRBD2. V shed 4 bases and J 5 bases; nucleotides not matched to a gene: 8. Germline CDR1 SGHKS, CDR2 YYEKEE (reference sequence). The CDR3 spans 15 residues. The CDR3 DNA reads as TGTGCCAGCAGCCCCGGACTAGCGGTTAGGGAGACCCAGTACTTC. It codes for CASSPGLAVRETQYF.

This chain links TRBV7-6 with TRBJ1-2; D might be TRBD1 (6 bases). The CDR3 consists of 14 residues. CDR1 and CDR2 from the germline V gene are SGHVS and FNYEAQ. The germline V and J ends were trimmed by 5 bases and 6 bases, with 16 bases remaining between them. DNA for the CDR3: TGTGCCAGCAGCCAGGTCGGGGACATGGATGGCTACACCTTC. Translating it yields CASSQVGDMDGYTF.

The V and J genes are TRBV7-2 and TRBJ2-1; no clear D. CDR3 size: 13 residues. Germline CDR1 SGHTA, CDR2 FQGNSA. Trimming removed 5 bases at V and 6 bases at J, with 11 bases between. In DNA, the CDR3 is TGTGCCAGCAGCGCCGGACCGGGCAATGAGCAGTTCTTC. This sequence encodes CASSAGPGNEQFF.

This clonotype was counted a few times. V is TRBV12-3 or TRBV12-4 and J is TRBJ2-5; TRBD1 agrees at 8 bases. The CDR3 runs 15 residues. V lost 4 bases, J lost 2 bases, and 6 bases stayed unmatched. CDR3 bases: TGTGCCAGCAGTTCCACCCGGACAGGGCAAGAGACCCAGTACTTC. It codes for CASSSTRTGQETQYF.

The chain couples TRBV29-1 to TRBJ1-1; no clear D. The CDR3 loop spans 10 amino acids. V was shortened by 5 bases and J by 10 bases, with 11 bases between the two germline ends. Looked up from germline, CDR1 is SQVTM and CDR2 is ANQGSEA. CDR3 nucleotide sequence: TGCAGCGTTCGGACCTCTTTAGCTTTCTTT. Its protein product is CSVRTSLAFF.

This clonotype was seen a few times. V gene TRBV7-6 combines with J gene TRBJ2-7; 8 nucleotides match TRBD2. J gave up 2 bases and V 5 bases, and 11 bases lay outside the gene matches. CDR1 is SGHVS, CDR2 FNYEAQ, per germline. CDR3 length: 16 residues. The chain's CDR3 is CASSVGPGLGTYEQYF. In DNA, the CDR3 is TGTGCCAGCAGCGTGGGACCGGGACTAGGAACCTACGAGCAGTACTTC.

The chain combines TRBV5-4 with TRBJ1-4, with TRBD1 identical over 8 bases. The V segment lost 4 bases and the J segment 4 bases; nucleotides outside the gene matches: 6. This CDR3 is 15 amino acids long. CDR1 is SGHNT, CDR2 YYREEE, per germline (reference sequence). CDR3 loop: CASSPTGGINEKLFF. The CDR3, as DNA: TGTGCCAGCAGCCCTACAGGGGGAATTAATGAAAAACTGTTTTTT. The whole variable domain, remainder taken from reference TRBV5-4 and TRBJ1-4, is ETGVTQSPTHLIKTRGQQVTLRCSSQSGHNTVSWYQQALGQGPQFIFQYYREEENGRGNFPPRFSGLQFPNYSSELNVNALELDDSALYLCASSPTGGINEKLFFGSGTQLSVL.

In this sample, this clonotype turned up a few times. V is TRBV27 and J is TRBJ2-1; TRBD2 matches at 7 bases. CDR1 and CDR2 from the germline V gene are MNHEY and SMNVEV (reference sequence). Trimming removed 5 bases from V and 7 bases from J; junction bases left unmatched: 8. The CDR3 has 14 amino acids. CDR3: CASSPPGGGNEQFF. DNA of the CDR3: TGTGCCAGCAGTCCTCCGGGAGGAGGGAATGAGCAGTTCTTC.

The rearrangement uses TRBV7-6 and TRBJ1-2, with D perhaps matching TRBD1 (5 bases). This CDR3 comprises 13 residues. The V and J ends lost 10 bases and 4 bases respectively, with 16 bases between them. The germline CDR1 and CDR2 sequences are SGHVS and FNYEAQ. CDR3 sequence: CATTNIQGYGYTF. Here the CDR3 DNA reads TGTGCCACCACGAATATTCAGGGCTATGGCTACACCTTC.

CDR3 loop: CASSLKRAYMDEQFF. Here the CDR3 DNA reads TGTGCCAGCAGCTTAAAACGGGCTTACATGGATGAGCAGTTCTTC. The chain couples TRBV7-6 to TRBJ2-1; D unresolved. Trimming shortened V by 2 bases and J by 8 bases, and 16 bases separated the two germline ends. Looked up from germline, CDR1 is SGHVS and CDR2 is FNYEAQ. This CDR3 has 15 residues.